Reported below is one T cell receptor (beta chain). This entry comes from a study of blood T cell repertoires in COVID-19. Background on the study: Collection of acute and convalescent COVID-19 samples took place in the United States, Italy and Spain. PBMCs, B-cell-depleted T cells, or T cells were the source of the cDNA or gDNA that made up the material.

Methods used by the authors: How many nucleated cells were present was estimated from reference gene primer amplification. The protocol was immunoSEQ multiplex PCR, while the TCRdb copy is restricted to in-frame clones and leaves out a portion. V, J and clone size reflect that table, while D and trimming were determined from the DNA. The repertoire holds 180,000 or so clones, with roughly 76% as singletons. Deletions cut 7 bases from V and 2 bases from J, with 15 bases between. The CDR3 covers 15 residues. Germline CDR1 MNHEY, CDR2 SVGAGI. The source is a woman between 40 and 50 years old with COVID-19, enrolled during active disease. The chain recombines TRBV6-5 with TRBJ1-5; a weak D match, TRBD1 (5 bases). Sequencing was done on a sample of peripheral blood. The CDR3 is CASTVDGRGNQPQHF. The CDR3 DNA sequence: TGTGCCAGCACCGTCGATGGCAGGGGCAATCAGCCCCAGCATTTT.